The 21 T cell receptor beta chains reported below all come from one sample, sequenced in a study of T cells in Graves' hyperthyroidism and ophthalmopathy. Amplified regions were TCR beta CDR3 sequences from RNA transcripts. Researchers ran a first-round RT-PCR on the TCR CDR3 using the HTBI primer set. TCRdb re-called the multiplex PCR reads through MiXCR, storing one row per CDR3 protein. The data show a few hundred thousand distinct CDR3 sequences, about 14% seen once. The specimen sequenced was blood. All receptors come from a woman aged 25 to 39 with Graves' ophthalmopathy.

Ten or more counts support this clonotype. The rearrangement joins TRBV6-1 to TRBJ1-2; a weak D match, TRBD1 (6 bases). The V end was cut by 6 bases, the J end by 0 bases, with 20 bases between. The CDR3 has 17 amino acids. Looked up from germline, CDR1 is MNHNS and CDR2 is SASEGT. In nucleotides, the CDR3 is TGTGCCAGCAGGACCCAGAAGGGCAGGGGAGCTAACTATGGCTACACCTTC. Translation gives CASRTQKGRGANYGYTF.

There are many counts of this clonotype. V is TRBV20-1 and J is TRBJ2-5, with 7 bases aligning to TRBD2. The trim removed 0 bases at V and 2 bases at J, leaving 9 bases unmatched. Germline CDR1 and CDR2: DFQATT and SNEGSKA (reference sequence). The CDR3 has 16 residues. The CDR3 sequence: CSARDSGHFFQETQYF. The CDR3 region has the DNA TGCAGTGCTAGAGATAGCGGGCACTTCTTTCAAGAGACCCAGTACTTC.

This clonotype appeared many times. V gene TRBV18 combines with J gene TRBJ2-5, with 7 bases matching TRBD1. In germline, CDR1 is KGHSH, CDR2 LQKENI. The CDR3 extends over 15 amino acids. J lost 2 bases, V lost 3 bases, and 6 bases had no gene match. The CDR3 is CASSPLGGRQETQYF. The CDR3 DNA reads as TGTGCCAGCTCACCCTTAGGGGGCAGACAAGAGACCCAGTACTTC.

This clonotype has ten or more counts. V usage is TRBV20-1 and J usage is TRBJ2-5; TRBD2 aligns across 11 bases. This CDR3 spans 14 amino acids. Unmatched junction bases numbered 6, after V lost 4 bases and J lost 5 bases. CDR1 is DFQATT and CDR2 is SNEGSKA in the germline V gene (reference sequence). CDR3 DNA sequence: TGCAGTGCTACTAGCGGGGGGCCTGAGGAGACCCAGTACTTC. Encoded protein: CSATSGGPEETQYF.

This clonotype was picked up many times. This chain connects TRBV6-2 or TRBV6-3 to TRBJ2-1; TRBD1 might be the D (6 bases). This CDR3 has 15 amino acids. V lost 0 bases and J 2 bases, leaving 8 bases between the germline ends. Germline V gene data show CDR1 as MNHEY and CDR2 as SVGEGT. The CDR3 region is CASSYSDRTYNEQFF. CDR3 DNA sequence: TGTGCCAGCAGTTACTCGGACAGAACCTACAATGAGCAGTTCTTC.

The chain combines TRBV20-1 with TRBJ1-2; TRBD1 might be the D (5 bases). CDR3 length: 13 residues. Germline assignment: CDR1 DFQATT and CDR2 SNEGSKA (reference sequence). V lost 4 bases and J lost 4, with 13 bases in between. The CDR3 here is CSATRDARYGYTF. CDR3 in DNA: TGCAGTGCTACACGGGACGCTCGCTATGGCTACACCTTC.

This clonotype appeared many times. The chain combines TRBV6-2 or TRBV6-3 with TRBJ2-3; D ambiguous. Deletions cut 2 bases from V and 2 bases from J, with 5 bases between. CDR1 and CDR2 (germline): MNHEY, SVGEGT. The CDR3 is 13 residues long. In DNA, the CDR3 is TGTGCCAGCAGTTACAGGGACACAGATACGCAGTATTTT. This codes for CASSYRDTDTQYF.

This clonotype was observed at least ten times. The chain uses TRBV11-3 and TRBJ2-1; the D gene could be TRBD1 or TRBD2 (5 bases each). Per the germline V gene, CDR1 is SGHNT and CDR2 is YENEEA. The CDR3 sequence is 14 residues long. Trimming cost V 5 bases and J 4 bases, with 12 bases left between them. As DNA, the CDR3 is TGTGCCAGCAGCGGCCGGGACCAGTACAATGAGCAGTTCTTC. Amino acids: CASSGRDQYNEQFF.

This clonotype was counted ten times or more. The chain recombines TRBV2 with TRBJ1-5; D is undetermined. This CDR3 is built from 15 residues. With 4 bases removed from V and 5 bases from J, the gap between germline ends came to 15 bases. Germline V gives CDR1 SNHLY, CDR2 FYNNEI. The CDR3 here is CASSGSPSSYQPQHF. CDR3 sequence (DNA): TGTGCCAGCAGTGGTTCCCCCAGCAGCTATCAGCCCCAGCATTTT.

This clonotype was seen at least ten times. V gene TRBV28 combines with J gene TRBJ2-3, with D perhaps matching TRBD2 (5 bases). The CDR3 consists of 12 residues. From germline, CDR1 is MDHEN and CDR2 SYDVKM. Trimming took 5 bases from V and 6 from J, leaving 9 bases between them. CDR3 region: CASSISADTQYF. The CDR3 DNA is TGTGCCAGCAGTATTAGCGCGGATACGCAGTATTTT.

This clonotype was found many times. The chain uses TRBV24-1 and TRBJ2-3, with 7 bases lining up with TRBD2. This CDR3 is 15 amino acids long. CDR1 KGHDR and CDR2 SFDVKD come from the germline V gene. V shed 6 bases, J shed 4 bases, and the junction held 9 bases outside the gene matches. The CDR3 reads CATSKRASGSDTQYF. CDR3 bases: TGTGCCACCAGTAAGAGGGCTAGCGGATCAGATACGCAGTATTTT.

In this sample, this clonotype turned up many times. The chain combines TRBV2 with TRBJ2-3; D is ambiguous. The CDR3 length is 12 residues. V shed 11 bases and J shed 4 bases, with 13 bases lying between them. Germline-derived CDR1 and CDR2 are SNHLY and FYNNEI. The CDR3 nucleotides are TGTGCCTCCCCCCGGTCGGCAGATACGCAGTATTTT. This encodes CASPRSADTQYF.

The chain is built from TRBV12-3 or TRBV12-4 and TRBJ2-1, with 14 bases that match TRBD2. CDR3 length: 17 residues. Unmatched junction bases numbered 6, after V lost 4 bases and J lost 4 bases. The CDR3 protein is CASSSGLAGGRYNEQFF. The CDR3 nucleotides are TGTGCCAGCAGTTCCGGACTAGCGGGGGGCAGGTACAATGAGCAGTTCTTC.

The CDR3 reads CSVTKLAKNIQYF. DNA of the CDR3: TGCAGCGTTACGAAGCTAGCCAAAAACATTCAGTACTTC. The rearrangement links TRBV29-1 to TRBJ2-4; no clear D. There are 13 residues in the CDR3. Germline CDR1 reads SQVTM; CDR2 reads ANQGSEA. Trimming removed 5 bases at V and 0 bases at J, with 8 bases between. Full variable domain (rest looked up from reference TRBV29-1 and TRBJ2-4): SAVISQKPSRDICQRGTSLTIQCQVDSQVTMMFWYRQQPGQSLTLIATANQGSEATYESGFVIDKFPISRPNLTFSTLTVSNMSPEDSSIYLCSVTKLAKNIQYFGAGTRLSVL.

This clonotype has a count of ten or more. The chain couples TRBV20-1 to TRBJ1-5, with 8 bases identical to TRBD1. Germline CDR1 DFQATT, CDR2 SNEGSKA (reference sequence). This CDR3 region has 15 residues. J gave up 4 bases and V 2 bases, and 7 bases lay outside the gene matches. The CDR3 DNA follows: TGCAGTGCTAGAACACGGACAGGGTGGAATCAGCCCCAGCATTTT. Protein product: CSARTRTGWNQPQHF.

This clonotype has a count of ten or more. This chain connects TRBV5-1 to TRBJ2-3; unclear D gene. V lost 3 bases to trimming and J lost 2 bases, with 4 bases between them. The germline V gene encodes CDR1 SGHRS and CDR2 YFSETQ. The CDR3 runs 12 residues. CDR3 residues: CASSYDTDTQYF. For the CDR3, the DNA is TGCGCCAGCAGCTACGACACAGATACGCAGTATTTT.

Ten or more counts support this clonotype. V usage is TRBV18 and J usage is TRBJ2-2; no reliable D call. The germline CDR1 and CDR2 sequences are KGHSH and LQKENI. CDR3 size: 14 residues. Trimming removed 4 bases at V and 1 base at J, with 7 bases between. The CDR3, as DNA: TGTGCCAGCTCACACAATTTGAACACCGGGGAGCTGTTTTTT. Translating gives CASSHNLNTGELFF.

The sample holds many counts of this clonotype. The chain is built from TRBV12-3 or TRBV12-4 and TRBJ1-2; D gene uncertain. The ends were cut back, 7 bases at V and 7 bases at J, with 13 bases in the middle. The length of the CDR3 is 12 residues. DNA of the CDR3: TGTGCCAGCACTGTGTTGGGGTTTGGCTACACCTTC. It is translated as CASTVLGFGYTF.

At least ten counts were recorded for this clonotype. The V gene is TRBV11-2, the J gene TRBJ1-3; D unresolved. The CDR3 sequence is 15 residues long. The germline CDR1 and CDR2 sequences are SGHAT and FQNNGV. The V end was cut by 4 bases, the J end by 1 base, with 11 bases between. The CDR3 is CASSSLRTSGNTIYF. CDR3 sequence (DNA): TGTGCCAGCAGCTCATTACGTACATCTGGAAACACCATATATTTT.

This clonotype has at least ten counts. The CDR3 protein is CASSLNQGSLTDTQYF. The DNA for the CDR3 is TGTGCCAGCAGCTTGAATCAGGGTTCTCTCACAGATACGCAGTATTTT. This sequence joins TRBV7-9 and TRBJ2-3; D is possibly TRBD1 (5 bases). In germline, CDR1 is SEHNR, CDR2 FQNEAQ (reference sequence). The CDR3 spans 16 residues. V was trimmed by 3 bases and J by 2 bases, leaving 15 bases between them.

The chain is built from TRBV7-6 and TRBJ1-1; 9 bases map to TRBD1. V trimming: 3 bases; J trimming: 5 bases; junction bases outside the gene matches: 7. The CDR3 has 15 residues. Germline CDR1 SGHVS, CDR2 FNYEAQ. In DNA form, the CDR3 reads TGTGCCAGCAGCTTCACAGGGGGCTTTGGAACTGAAGCTTTCTTT. Translating gives CASSFTGGFGTEAFF.